This TCR beta chain emerged from a study of a mutant IDH1 vaccine in newly diagnosed glioma. In the study overall: In weeks 1, 3, 5, 7, 11, 15, 19 and 23, patients were immunized, eight times in all. Patients were started on vaccination 4-6 weeks after radiotherapy alone, or with temozolomide cycles. Most had both radiotherapy and temozolomide beforehand; others had only one. Notes on the study in general: Researchers report vaccine-induced immune responses in approximately 93% of patients.

This clone was detected a few times. No antigen is known for it. Time point specified: week 11, during vaccination. What each vaccine dose contained was 300 ug of mutant IDH1 20-mer peptide, accompanied by topical imiquimod. Only in-frame clones appear in the TCRdb table, and some are missing; sequencing was by immunoSEQ multiplex PCR. The sample contains around 31,000 clones, 75% to 85% of which appear only once. Germline loops: CDR1 MDHEN, CDR2 SYDVKM. This CDR3 has 15 amino acids. Trimming pared 3 bases from V and 2 bases from J, leaving 13 bases between. The chain combines TRBV28 with TRBJ1-2, with D tentatively TRBD1 (6 bases). This receptor was identified in a man aged 25-45 years with glioma. The sample consisted of PBMCs, taken from a glioma patient whose treatment included an IDH1 peptide vaccine. The CDR3 sequence is CASSLEGVPNYGYTF. The CDR3 coding sequence is TGTGCCAGCAGTTTGGAGGGGGTGCCCAACTATGGCTACACCTTC.